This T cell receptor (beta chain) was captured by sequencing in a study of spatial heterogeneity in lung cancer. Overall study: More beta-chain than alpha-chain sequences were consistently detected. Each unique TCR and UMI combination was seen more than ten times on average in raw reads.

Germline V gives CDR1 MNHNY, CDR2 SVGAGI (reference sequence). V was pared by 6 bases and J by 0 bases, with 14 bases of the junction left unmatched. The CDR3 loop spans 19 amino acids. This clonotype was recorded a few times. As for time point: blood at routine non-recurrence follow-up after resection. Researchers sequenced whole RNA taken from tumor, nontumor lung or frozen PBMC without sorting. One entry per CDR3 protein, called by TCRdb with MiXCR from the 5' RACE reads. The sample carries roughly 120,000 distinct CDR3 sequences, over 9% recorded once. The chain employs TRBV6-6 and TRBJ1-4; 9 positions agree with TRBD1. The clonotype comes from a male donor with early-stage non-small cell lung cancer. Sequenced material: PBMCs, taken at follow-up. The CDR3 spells CASRNLAGQGRATNEKLFF. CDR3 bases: TGTGCCAGCAGAAATCTCGCCGGACAGGGGCGGGCAACTAATGAAAAACTGTTTTTT.